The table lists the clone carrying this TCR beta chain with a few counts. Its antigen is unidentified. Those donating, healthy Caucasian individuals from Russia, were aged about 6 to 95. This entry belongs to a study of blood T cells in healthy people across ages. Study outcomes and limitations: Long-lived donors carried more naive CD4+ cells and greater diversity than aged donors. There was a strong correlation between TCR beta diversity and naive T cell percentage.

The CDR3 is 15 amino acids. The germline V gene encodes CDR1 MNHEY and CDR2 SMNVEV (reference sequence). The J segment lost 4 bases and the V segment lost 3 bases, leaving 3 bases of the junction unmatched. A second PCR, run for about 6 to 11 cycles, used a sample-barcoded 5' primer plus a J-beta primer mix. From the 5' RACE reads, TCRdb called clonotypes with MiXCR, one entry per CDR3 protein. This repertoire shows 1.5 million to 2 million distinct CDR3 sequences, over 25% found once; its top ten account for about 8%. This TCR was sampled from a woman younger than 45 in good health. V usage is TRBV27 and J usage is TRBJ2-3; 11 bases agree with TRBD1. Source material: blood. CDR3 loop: CASSLRTGGSDTQYF. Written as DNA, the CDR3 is TGTGCCAGCAGTTTGAGGACAGGGGGCTCAGATACGCAGTATTTT.